The 9 T cell receptor beta chains in this list originate from one sample, sequenced in a study of control samples from healthy donors and cancer patients. Profiled with immunoSEQ multiplex PCR; TCRdb holds only in-frame clones, not every one. This table has under 110,000 clones, around 89% appearing once. Sequencing was done on a sample of blood. The origin of the receptors is a young man in good health.

The V gene is TRBV7-9, the J gene TRBJ1-1, with TRBD1 identical over 7 bases. The CDR3 covers 16 residues. Unmatched junction bases numbered 11, after V lost 2 bases and J lost 5 bases. Germline V CDR1 and CDR2: SEHNR, FQNEAQ (reference sequence). The CDR3 coding sequence is TGTGCCAGCAGCTTAAGATATCGACAGGGTGGAACTGAAGCTTTCTTT. Residues: CASSLRYRQGGTEAFF.

V usage is TRBV29-1 and J usage is TRBJ2-3; TRBD2 matches 8 bases. The V segment lost 4 bases and the J segment 6 bases; nucleotides outside the gene matches: 6. The CDR3 contains 13 residues. The germline V gene encodes CDR1 SQVTM and CDR2 ANQGSEA. CDR3 coding DNA: TGCAGCGTTGTGATCGGGGGGGCGGATACGCAGTATTTT. Translating it yields CSVVIGGADTQYF.

The V call is TRBV18, the J call TRBJ2-3, with D perhaps matching TRBD2 (5 bases). The germline gives CDR1 KGHSH, CDR2 LQKENI. Trimming shortened V by 1 base and J by 1 base, and 24 bases separated the two germline ends. The CDR3 length is 20 residues. CDR3 nucleotides: TGTGCCAGCTCACCACGTAGCTTCTTGAGACTACAAAACGGCACAGATACGCAGTATTTT. Amino acids: CASSPRSFLRLQNGTDTQYF.

CDR3 DNA: TGTGCCAGCAGCTTTGTGGGGGCGAACTATGGCTACACCTTC. Translation: CASSFVGANYGYTF. This chain connects TRBV5-4 to TRBJ1-2; possible D gene TRBD1, 6 bases. From germline, CDR1 is SGHNT and CDR2 YYREEE (reference sequence). There are 14 residues in the CDR3. V was shortened by 2 bases and J by 2 bases, with 10 bases between the two germline ends. The full variable domain, its missing parts supplied by reference TRBV5-4 and TRBJ1-2, is ETGVTQSPTHLIKTRGQQVTLRCSSQSGHNTVSWYQQALGQGPQFIFQYYREEENGRGNFPPRFSGLQFPNYSSELNVNALELDDSALYLCASSFVGANYGYTFGSGTRLTVV.

The chain recombines TRBV5-4 with TRBJ1-1, with 7 bases that match TRBD1. The V segment lost 4 bases and the J segment 0 bases; nucleotides outside the gene matches: 12. The CDR3 runs 17 residues. Looked up from germline, CDR1 is SGHNT and CDR2 is YYREEE (reference sequence). For the CDR3, the DNA is TGTGCCAGCAGCCCACAGGGGATTCTTCCTATGAACACTGAAGCTTTCTTT. Residues: CASSPQGILPMNTEAFF.

The V and J genes are TRBV11-2 and TRBJ1-2; maybe TRBD1 (6 bases). Germline CDR1 and CDR2: SGHAT and FQNNGV. CDR3 length: 14 residues. Trimming took off 1 base at V and 2 bases at J, with 8 bases between the two ends. In DNA, the CDR3 is TGTGCCAGCAGCTTAGTTACAGGGAACTATGGCTACACCTTC. Its translation is CASSLVTGNYGYTF.

The table lists this clone with a count of one. The V call is TRBV6-1, the J call TRBJ2-1, with D possibly matching TRBD1 (7 bases). Germline assignment: CDR1 MNHNS and CDR2 SASEGT. The CDR3 consists of 16 residues. With 4 bases removed from V and 7 bases from J, the gap between germline ends came to 20 bases. CDR3 sequence (DNA): TGTGCCAGCAGTGGGGGGGCAGGGGGTAGAGGTAATGAGCAGTTCTTC. Translated: CASSGGAGGRGNEQFF.

The CDR3 coding sequence is TGTGCCAGCAGTTTATCCTCGACAGGGACCTATGGCTACACCTTC. Protein product: CASSLSSTGTYGYTF. This chain uses TRBV27 with TRBJ1-2; 7 bases agree with TRBD1. Trimming removed 0 bases from V and 4 bases from J; junction bases left unmatched: 5. Germline lookup yields CDR1 MNHEY and CDR2 SMNVEV (reference sequence). CDR3 size: 15 residues.

The chain employs TRBV7-8 and TRBJ2-1; the match to TRBD1 covers 7 bases. The CDR3 runs 15 residues. CDR1 is SGHVS and CDR2 is FQNEAQ in the germline V gene. V shed 4 bases, J shed 4 bases, and the junction held 7 bases outside the gene matches. The CDR3 coding sequence is TGTGCCAGCAGCTCTACGACAGGGAGATACAATGAGCAGTTCTTC. Its translation: CASSSTTGRYNEQFF. Together with reference TRBV7-8 and TRBJ2-1, the CDR3 gives the full variable domain: GAGVSQSPRYKVAKRGQDVALRCDPISGHVSLFWYQQALGQGPEFLTYFQNEAQLDKSGLPSDRFFAERPEGSVSTLKIQRTQQEDSAVYLCASSSTTGRYNEQFFGPGTRLTVL.